A selection of T cell receptor beta chains follows, all from one sample in a study of blood T cell repertoires in COVID-19. Assay used: immunoSEQ multiplex PCR; TCRdb lists only in-frame clones, some missing. In the table there are 260,000 or so clones, around 85% of which are singletons. The sequencing input was PBMCs or T cells enriched from blood (not recorded which). Receptors originate from a woman between 50 and 59 years old who had recovered from COVID-19. The conserved cysteine and the conserved F or W are not part of the CDR3 here. The D gene is left open where the match is weak. Part of the rows lack a size; the others show once, few, many or a class for expanded clones.

v_call: TRBV2; clone_size: .; d_call: TRBD1; cdr3_aa: ASSQGVSTGELF
v_call: TRBV2; clone_size: once; d_call: .; cdr3_aa: ASRDPGLSDIQY
v_call: TRBV7-3; clone_size: few; d_call: .; cdr3_aa: ASSTGLGGEETQY
v_call: TRBV5-4; clone_size: .; d_call: TRBD1; cdr3_aa: ASSSIQGAGTEAF
v_call: TRBV29-1; clone_size: .; d_call: TRBD1; cdr3_aa: SVEKTGHTEAF
v_call: TRBV19; clone_size: .; d_call: .; cdr3_aa: ASSWDTGLDGYT
v_call: TRBV19; clone_size: .; d_call: .; cdr3_aa: ASSIGDRIFYGYT
v_call: TRBV7-9; clone_size: .; d_call: TRBD2; cdr3_aa: ASSLATGGGPKETQY
v_call: TRBV6-5; clone_size: .; d_call: TRBD1; cdr3_aa: ASRQGSGTEAF
v_call: TRBV24-1; clone_size: .; d_call: .; cdr3_aa: ATSAAAGSTGELF
v_call: TRBV10-2; clone_size: .; d_call: TRBD2; cdr3_aa: ASSEMPSGSTGELF
v_call: TRBV27; clone_size: .; d_call: .; cdr3_aa: ASSLQGTGNTIY
v_call: TRBV18; clone_size: .; d_call: TRBD1; cdr3_aa: ASSPRTGQDYGYT
v_call: TRBV7-9; clone_size: .; d_call: .; cdr3_aa: ASSSAGSWVLGNTIY
v_call: TRBV11-3; clone_size: .; d_call: TRBD1; cdr3_aa: ASSRRQGSTDTQY
v_call: TRBV12-3/TRBV12-4; clone_size: .; d_call: .; cdr3_aa: ASAIASGNTIY
v_call: TRBV24-1; clone_size: .; d_call: .; cdr3_aa: ATSRTANQPQH
v_call: TRBV4-3; clone_size: .; d_call: .; cdr3_aa: ASSQVNTGNYGYT
v_call: TRBV7-9; clone_size: .; d_call: .; cdr3_aa: ASSTSRNTEAF
v_call: TRBV9; clone_size: .; d_call: .; cdr3_aa: ASSQRGTDTQY
v_call: TRBV7-6; clone_size: .; d_call: .; cdr3_aa: ASSRGPGTSSGANVLT
v_call: TRBV7-2; clone_size: .; d_call: TRBD1; cdr3_aa: ASSLVVRGQYEQY
v_call: TRBV7-2; clone_size: .; d_call: .; cdr3_aa: ASSPGLEGELF
v_call: TRBV7-3; clone_size: once; d_call: TRBD1; cdr3_aa: ASSPTGGSSVGGYT
v_call: TRBV6-5; clone_size: few; d_call: TRBD2; cdr3_aa: ASSQIAGVDNEQF